This TCR beta chain was sequenced for a study of T cell responses to AZD1222 COVID-19 vaccine. Only a few counts were recorded for this clone. Deletions cut 4 bases from V and 8 bases from J, with 14 bases between. There are 13 residues in the CDR3. Repertoires were generated with immunoSEQ multiplex PCR, while TCRdb's copy carries only in-frame clones and drops some. The table lists 84,000 or so clones, 88% of them singletons. The TCR sequence derives from an adult in good health. This chain connects TRBV12-3 or TRBV12-4 to TRBJ1-2; D gene ambiguous. Sample: peripheral blood, taken on day 0 of AZD1222 vaccination. This chain's CDR3 is CASSSRGSGGYTF. The CDR3 DNA follows: TGTGCCAGCAGTTCAAGAGGGTCCGGGGGCTACACCTTC.